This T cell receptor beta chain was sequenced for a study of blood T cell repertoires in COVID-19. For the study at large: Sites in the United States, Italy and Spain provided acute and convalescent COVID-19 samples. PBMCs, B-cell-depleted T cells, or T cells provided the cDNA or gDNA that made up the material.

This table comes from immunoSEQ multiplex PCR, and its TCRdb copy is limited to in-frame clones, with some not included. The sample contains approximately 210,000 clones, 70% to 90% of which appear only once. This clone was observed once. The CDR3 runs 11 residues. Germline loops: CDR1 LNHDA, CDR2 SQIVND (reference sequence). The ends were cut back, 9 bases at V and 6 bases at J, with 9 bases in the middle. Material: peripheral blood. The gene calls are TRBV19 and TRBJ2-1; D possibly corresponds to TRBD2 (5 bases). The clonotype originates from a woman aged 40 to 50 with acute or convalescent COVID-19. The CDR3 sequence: CASGVPNEQFF. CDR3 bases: TGTGCCAGCGGGGTTCCCAATGAGCAGTTCTTC. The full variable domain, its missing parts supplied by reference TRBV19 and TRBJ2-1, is DGGITQSPKYLFRKEGQNVTLSCEQNLNHDAMYWYRQDPGQGLRLIYYSQIVNDFQKGDIAEGYSVSREKKESFPLTVTSAQKNPTAFYLCASGVPNEQFFGPGTRLTVL.